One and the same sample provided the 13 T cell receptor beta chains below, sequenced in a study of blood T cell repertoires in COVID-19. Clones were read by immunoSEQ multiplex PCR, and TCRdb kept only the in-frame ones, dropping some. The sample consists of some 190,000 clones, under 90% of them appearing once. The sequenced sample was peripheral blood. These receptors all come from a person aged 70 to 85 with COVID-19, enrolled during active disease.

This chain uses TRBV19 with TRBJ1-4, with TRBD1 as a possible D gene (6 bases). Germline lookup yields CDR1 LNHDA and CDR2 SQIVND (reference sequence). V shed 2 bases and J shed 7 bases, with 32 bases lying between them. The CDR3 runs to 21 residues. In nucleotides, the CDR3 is TGTGCCAGTAGTATAAAAGGCTCGTCACAGGGTCGGCTTGGGTACGCTGAAAAACTGTTTTTT. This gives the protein CASSIKGSSQGRLGYAEKLFF.

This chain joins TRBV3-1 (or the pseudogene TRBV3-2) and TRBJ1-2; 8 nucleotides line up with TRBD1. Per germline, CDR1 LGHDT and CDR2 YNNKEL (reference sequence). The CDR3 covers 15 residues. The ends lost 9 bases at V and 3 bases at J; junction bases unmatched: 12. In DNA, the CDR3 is TGTGCCAGTCACTACTCAGGGGGCGGATACTATGGCTACACCTTC. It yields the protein CASHYSGGGYYGYTF.

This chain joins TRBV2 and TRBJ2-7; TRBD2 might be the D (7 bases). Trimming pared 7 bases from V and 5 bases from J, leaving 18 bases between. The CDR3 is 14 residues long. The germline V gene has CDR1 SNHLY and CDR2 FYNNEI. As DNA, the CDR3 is TGTGCCAGCATGGAGGGAGGGGGAAGCAACGAGCAGTACTTC. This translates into CASMEGGGSNEQYF.

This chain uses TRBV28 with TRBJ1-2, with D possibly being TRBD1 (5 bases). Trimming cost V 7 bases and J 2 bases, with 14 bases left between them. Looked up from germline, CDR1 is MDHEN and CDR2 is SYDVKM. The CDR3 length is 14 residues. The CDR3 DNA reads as TGTGCCAGCACCTCTCCCGGGGGAAACTATGGCTACACCTTC. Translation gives CASTSPGGNYGYTF.

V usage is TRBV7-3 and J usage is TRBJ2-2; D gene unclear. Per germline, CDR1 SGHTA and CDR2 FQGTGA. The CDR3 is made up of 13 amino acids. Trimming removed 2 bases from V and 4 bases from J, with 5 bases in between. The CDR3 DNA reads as TGTGCCAGCAGCTTAGCGGTCACCGGGGAGCTGTTTTTT. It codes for CASSLAVTGELFF. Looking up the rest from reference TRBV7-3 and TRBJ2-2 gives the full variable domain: GAGVSQTPSNKVTEKGKYVELRCDPISGHTALYWYRQSLGQGPEFLIYFQGTGAADDSGLPNDRFFAVRPEGSVSTLKIQRTERGDSAVYLCASSLAVTGELFFGEGSRLTVL.

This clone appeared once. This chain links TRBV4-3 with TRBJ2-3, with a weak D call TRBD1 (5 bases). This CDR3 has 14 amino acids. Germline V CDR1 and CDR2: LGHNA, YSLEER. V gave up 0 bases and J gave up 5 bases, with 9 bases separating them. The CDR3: CASSQDAGRDTQYF. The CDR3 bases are TGCGCCAGCAGCCAAGATGCAGGGCGAGATACGCAGTATTTT.

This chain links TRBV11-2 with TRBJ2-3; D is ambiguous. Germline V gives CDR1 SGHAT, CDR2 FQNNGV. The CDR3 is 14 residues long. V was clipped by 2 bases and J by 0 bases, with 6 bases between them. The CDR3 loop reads CASSLLRSTDTQYF. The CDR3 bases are TGTGCCAGCAGCTTATTGCGGAGCACAGATACGCAGTATTTT.

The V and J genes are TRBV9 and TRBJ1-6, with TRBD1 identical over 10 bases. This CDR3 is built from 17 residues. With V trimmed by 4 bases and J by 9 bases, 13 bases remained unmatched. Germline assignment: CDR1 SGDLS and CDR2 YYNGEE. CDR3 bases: TGTGCCAGCAGCCCAAGCGGGGGGACAGGGGTATTTTCACCCCTCCACTTT. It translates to CASSPSGGTGVFSPLHF.

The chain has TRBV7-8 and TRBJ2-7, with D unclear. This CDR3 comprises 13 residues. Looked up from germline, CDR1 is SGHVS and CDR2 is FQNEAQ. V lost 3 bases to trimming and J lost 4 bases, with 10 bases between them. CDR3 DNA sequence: TGTGCCAGCAGCTTCCTTCAGGCGTACGAGCAGTACTTC. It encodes CASSFLQAYEQYF.

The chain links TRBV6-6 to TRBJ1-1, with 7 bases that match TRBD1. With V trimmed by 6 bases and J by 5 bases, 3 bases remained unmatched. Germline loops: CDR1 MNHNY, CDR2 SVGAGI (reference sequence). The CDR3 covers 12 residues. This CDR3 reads CASRGGQTEAFF. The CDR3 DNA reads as TGTGCCAGCAGGGGGGGACAGACTGAAGCTTTCTTT.

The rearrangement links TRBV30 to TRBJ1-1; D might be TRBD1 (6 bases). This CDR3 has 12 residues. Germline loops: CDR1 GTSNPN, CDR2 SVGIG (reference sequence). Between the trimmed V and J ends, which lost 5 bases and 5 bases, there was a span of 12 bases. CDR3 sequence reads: CAWGKTGTEAFF. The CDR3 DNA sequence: TGTGCCTGGGGAAAAACAGGGACTGAAGCTTTCTTT.

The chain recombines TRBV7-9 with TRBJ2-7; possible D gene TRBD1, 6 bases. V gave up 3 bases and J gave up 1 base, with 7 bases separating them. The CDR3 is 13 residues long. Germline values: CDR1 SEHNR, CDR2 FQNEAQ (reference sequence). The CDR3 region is CASSFTGSYEQYF. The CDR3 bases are TGTGCCAGCAGCTTTACAGGGTCCTACGAGCAGTACTTC.

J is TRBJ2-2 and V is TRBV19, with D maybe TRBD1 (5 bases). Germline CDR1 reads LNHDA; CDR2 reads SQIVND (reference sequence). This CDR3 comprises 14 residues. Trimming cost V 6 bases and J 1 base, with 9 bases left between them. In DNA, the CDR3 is TGTGCCAGTAGACGAACAGGGAACACCGGGGAGCTGTTTTTT. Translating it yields CASRRTGNTGELFF.